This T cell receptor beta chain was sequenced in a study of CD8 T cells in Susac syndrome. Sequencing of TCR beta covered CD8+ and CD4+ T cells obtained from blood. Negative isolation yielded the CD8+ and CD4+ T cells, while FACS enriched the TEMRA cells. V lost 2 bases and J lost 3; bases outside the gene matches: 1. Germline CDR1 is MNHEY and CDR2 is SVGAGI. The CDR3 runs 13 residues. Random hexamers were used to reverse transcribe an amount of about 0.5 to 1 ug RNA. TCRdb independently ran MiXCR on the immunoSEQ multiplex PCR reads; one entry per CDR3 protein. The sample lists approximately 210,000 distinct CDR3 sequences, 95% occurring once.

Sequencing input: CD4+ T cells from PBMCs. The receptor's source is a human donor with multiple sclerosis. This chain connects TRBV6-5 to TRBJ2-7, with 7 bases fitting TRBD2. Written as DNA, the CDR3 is TGTGCCAGCAGTTACGGGGGGGACTACGAGCAGTACTTC. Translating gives CASSYGGDYEQYF.